The 28 T cell receptor beta chains presented below share a single source sample, sequenced in a study of cytomegalovirus exposure and HLA in healthy donors (dated by TCRdb to the late 2010s). The method was the immunoSEQ multiplex PCR assay. The multiplex PCR relied on a mix of 60 forward primers for TCR Vbeta segments and 13 reverse primers for TCR Jbeta segments. TCRdb re-hosts the immuneACCESS table, in-frame sequences only. Its copies lack some clones; in the studies checked, an unresolved V gene accounts for under half of them, and the cause for the rest is not known. Across this sample there are approximately 130,000 clones, with about 81% seen only once. The ten largest clones take up roughly 7.8% of the sample. Material for sequencing was PBMCs. The receptors shown here come from a woman in her fifties or sixties in good health and CMV-seropositive.

On this clone itself: Mismatch with germline at one junction end may stem from a read error. The chain recombines TRBV9 with TRBJ1-4; TRBD1 agrees at 7 bases. The CDR3 has 15 amino acids. The germline gives CDR1 SGDLS, CDR2 YYNGEE. This CDR3 reads CASSVDRQGLGGIYF. DNA for the CDR3: TGTGCCAGCAGCGTAGATCGACAGGGCTTGGGAGGAATTTATTTT.

The chain employs TRBV5-1 and TRBJ2-5, with 8 bases aligning to TRBD2. This CDR3 is 14 amino acids long. The trim removed 0 bases at V and 4 bases at J, leaving 2 bases unmatched. CDR1 and CDR2 from the germline V gene are SGHRS and YFSETQ. The CDR3 reads CASSLAGGGETQYF. In DNA form, the CDR3 reads TGCGCCAGCAGCTTGGCGGGGGGGGGAGAGACCCAGTACTTC.

The rearrangement joins TRBV13 to TRBJ1-6, with D maybe TRBD1 (5 bases). Trimming shortened V by 3 bases and J by 7 bases, and 10 bases separated the two germline ends. The germline CDR1 and CDR2 sequences are PRHDT and FYEKMQ (reference sequence). The CDR3 extends over 14 amino acids. The CDR3 sequence: CASSLIGVNSPLHF. For the CDR3, the DNA is TGTGCCAGCAGCTTGATAGGGGTAAATTCACCCCTCCACTTT.

This chain joins TRBV10-3 and TRBJ2-6, with D tentatively TRBD1 (5 bases). There are 14 residues in the CDR3. The V end lost 8 bases, the J end lost 4 bases, and 12 bases lay between the germline ends. Germline loops: CDR1 ENHRY, CDR2 SYGVKD. The CDR3 DNA reads as TGTGCCATCGGAACAGGTCCAGGGGCCAACGTCCTGACTTTC. Amino acids: CAIGTGPGANVLTF.

The rearrangement uses TRBV2 and TRBJ2-5, with D perhaps matching TRBD1 (5 bases). This CDR3 contains 13 residues. CDR1 is SNHLY and CDR2 is FYNNEI in the germline V gene. Trimming shortened V by 6 bases and J by 7 bases, and 15 bases separated the two germline ends. The CDR3 DNA follows: TGTGCCAGCAGGTCAGGGCCGGATGGGACCCAGTACTTC. This sequence encodes CASRSGPDGTQYF.

This clone was found once. This chain connects TRBV7-3 to TRBJ2-3; 8 bases map to TRBD2. This CDR3 is built from 16 residues. Germline V gives CDR1 SGHTA, CDR2 FQGTGA. V trimming: 5 bases; J trimming: 3 bases; junction bases outside the gene matches: 10. In DNA form, the CDR3 reads TGTGCCAGCAGCGAGCAGCCGGGACTAGAGACAGATACGCAGTATTTT. Translated: CASSEQPGLETDTQYF.

A single count supports this clone. The chain links TRBV19 to TRBJ2-7, with 11 bases identical to TRBD2. CDR3 length equals 16 residues. Trimming cost V 5 bases and J 1 base; bases outside gene matches: 7. The germline CDR1 and CDR2 sequences are LNHDA and SQIVND (reference sequence). The CDR3 bases are TGTGCCAGTAGTTCGGTTGCTAGCGGGGGGTCCTACGAGCAGTACTTC. Amino acids: CASSSVASGGSYEQYF.

This sequence joins TRBV6-5 and TRBJ1-1, with D possibly being TRBD1 (6 bases). Trimming took off 7 bases at V and 1 base at J, with 16 bases between the two ends. Germline loops: CDR1 MNHEY, CDR2 SVGAGI. The CDR3 length is 15 residues. The CDR3 is CASIFFGGPNTEAFF. In DNA, the CDR3 is TGTGCCAGCATCTTCTTCGGGGGGCCGAACACTGAAGCTTTCTTT.

V usage is TRBV6-5 and J usage is TRBJ1-1; tentative D call: TRBD1 (5 bases). The CDR3 covers 14 residues. Trimming shortened V by 2 bases and J by 0 bases, and 7 bases separated the two germline ends. Germline CDR1 MNHEY, CDR2 SVGAGI. This chain's CDR3 is CASSYQGMNTEAFF. CDR3 nucleotide sequence: TGTGCCAGCAGTTACCAGGGAATGAACACTGAAGCTTTCTTT.

The chain carries TRBV19 and TRBJ1-5, with 7 bases matching TRBD1. CDR3 length: 14 residues. V shed 4 bases, J shed 1 base, and the junction held 1 base outside the gene matches. Looked up from germline, CDR1 is LNHDA and CDR2 is SQIVND (reference sequence). CDR3 nucleotides: TGTGCCAGTAGTACCAGGGGGAGCAATCAGCCCCAGCATTTT. Translation: CASSTRGSNQPQHF.

The rearrangement links TRBV13 to TRBJ2-3, with D perhaps TRBD2 (5 bases). The V end was cut by 3 bases, the J end by 0 bases, with 13 bases between. CDR1 is PRHDT and CDR2 is FYEKMQ in the germline V gene (reference sequence). This CDR3 has 16 residues. CDR3 amino acids: CASSFPVGGSTDTQYF. The CDR3 DNA reads as TGTGCCAGCAGCTTTCCGGTAGGCGGGAGCACAGATACGCAGTATTTT.

The chain links TRBV7-3 to TRBJ1-2; D is possibly TRBD1 (6 bases). Trimming removed 5 bases at V and 6 bases at J, with 19 bases between. The germline CDR1 and CDR2 sequences are SGHTA and FQGTGA. This CDR3 has 15 residues. In DNA form, the CDR3 reads TGTGCCAGCAGCCTCGACGGGGGGCGAGAAGATGGCTACACCTTC. It is translated as CASSLDGGREDGYTF.

This clone has a single count. The chain carries TRBV7-3 and TRBJ2-2, with 13 bases identical to TRBD2. CDR3 length equals 15 residues. Trimming at V came to 4 bases and at J to 6 bases, leaving 2 bases not matched to a gene. The germline gives CDR1 SGHTA, CDR2 FQGTGA. The CDR3 sequence is CASSSTSGGAGELFF. Here the CDR3 DNA reads TGTGCCAGCAGCTCTACTAGCGGGGGGGCCGGGGAGCTGTTTTTT.

The chain combines TRBV14 with TRBJ1-3; TRBD1 aligns across 7 bases. This CDR3 has 20 residues. From germline, CDR1 is SGHDN and CDR2 FVKESK. V was pared by 4 bases and J by 0 bases, with 18 bases of the junction left unmatched. The CDR3, as DNA: TGTGCCAGCAGCCTCTTCGGTGGAGGGGGCTTCTCGTTCTCTGGAAACACCATATATTTT. This codes for CASSLFGGGGFSFSGNTIYF.

Only one count was recorded for this clone. This chain joins TRBV9 and TRBJ2-2, with TRBD2 matching over 8 bases. V was pared by 3 bases and J by 5 bases, with 3 bases of the junction left unmatched. There are 14 residues in the CDR3. Germline CDR1 and CDR2: SGDLS and YYNGEE. Here the CDR3 reads CASSAGLGTGELFF. The CDR3 coding sequence is TGTGCCAGCAGCGCGGGACTAGGGACCGGGGAGCTGTTTTTT.

The chain is built from TRBV4-3 and TRBJ1-1; a weak D match, TRBD1 (5 bases). This CDR3 comprises 18 residues. V lost 8 bases and J 1 base, leaving 26 bases between the germline ends. From germline, CDR1 is LGHNA and CDR2 YSLEER. As DNA, the CDR3 is TGCGCCAGCCTTTTCGGCCTAGGACACGGTTTATCGAACACTGAAGCTTTCTTT. Its translation: CASLFGLGHGLSNTEAFF.

V usage is TRBV7-2 and J usage is TRBJ2-7; D not certain. Germline V gene sequence: CDR1 SGHTA, CDR2 FQGNSA. Trimming took 5 bases from V and 5 from J, leaving 16 bases between them. CDR3 length equals 14 residues. CDR3 residues: CASSVAPARDEQYF. The CDR3 nucleotides read TGTGCCAGCAGCGTCGCGCCGGCCCGGGACGAGCAGTACTTC. Based on the CDR3 plus reference TRBV7-2 and TRBJ2-7, the full variable domain is GAGVSQSPSNKVTEKGKDVELRCDPISGHTALYWYRQSLGQGLEFLIYFQGNSAPDKSGLPSDRFSAERTGGSVSTLTIQRTQQEDSAVYLCASSVAPARDEQYFGPGTRLTVT.

V usage is TRBV5-6 and J usage is TRBJ2-1; TRBD2 matches 7 bases. The junction had 3 bases not matched to a gene; V was cut back by 1 base and J by 2 bases. The CDR3 is 15 residues long. CDR1 and CDR2 from the germline V gene are SGHDT and YYEEEE. The CDR3 spells CASSLLTSAYNEQFF. DNA of the CDR3: TGTGCCAGCAGCTTGTTAACTAGCGCCTACAATGAGCAGTTCTTC.

V and J are TRBV11-2 and TRBJ2-1; possibly TRBD2 for D (5 bases). The V gene lost 4 bases and the J gene lost 8 bases, with 6 bases spanning the gap. Per germline, CDR1 SGHAT and CDR2 FQNNGV. The CDR3 covers 11 residues. CDR3 residues: CASSSDYEQFF. CDR3 nucleotide sequence: TGTGCCAGCAGCTCGGACTATGAGCAGTTCTTC.

The table lists this clone with a few counts. The genes are TRBV7-3 and TRBJ1-4; weak D call: TRBD1 (6 bases). V was cut by 2 bases and J by 6 bases, with 13 bases left in between. In germline, CDR1 is SGHTA, CDR2 FQGTGA. This CDR3 comprises 15 residues. DNA of the CDR3: TGTGCCAGCAGCTTAGCTACAGGGATGGATGAAAAACTGTTTTTT. Amino acids: CASSLATGMDEKLFF.

The V call is TRBV30, the J call TRBJ1-1, with 7 bases identical to TRBD1. Germline-derived CDR1 and CDR2 are GTSNPN and SVGIG (reference sequence). J was trimmed by 0 bases and V by 8 bases; bases with no gene match: 3. The CDR3 has 12 amino acids. This CDR3 is CARDSMNTEAFF. The CDR3 DNA sequence: TGTGCCCGGGACAGTATGAACACTGAAGCTTTCTTT.

In its sample, this clone was seen a few times. J is TRBJ1-5 and V is TRBV19; D may be TRBD1 (5 bases). This CDR3 has 14 amino acids. CDR1 and CDR2 (germline): LNHDA, SQIVND (reference sequence). Trimming cost V 0 bases and J 7 bases, with 10 bases left between them. CDR3 residues: CASSIDSGIQPQHF. In nucleotides, the CDR3 is TGTGCCAGTAGTATAGACTCAGGGATCCAGCCCCAGCATTTT.

The chain has TRBV19 and TRBJ1-5; 8 bases match TRBD1. The CDR3 covers 18 residues. J gave up 0 bases and V 4 bases, and 11 bases lay outside the gene matches. In germline, CDR1 is LNHDA, CDR2 SQIVND (reference sequence). The DNA for the CDR3 is TGTGCCAGTAGTACATGGTGGGGGGACAGGACTAGCAATCAGCCCCAGCATTTT. It specifies CASSTWWGDRTSNQPQHF.

This chain uses TRBV18 with TRBJ2-3; D ambiguous. This CDR3 has 16 amino acids. Trimming stripped 4 bases from V and 1 base from J, with 15 bases between. Looked up from germline, CDR1 is KGHSH and CDR2 is LQKENI. The CDR3 DNA reads as TGTGCCAGCTCACTTATGATCGGCAGCGGCACAGATACGCAGTATTTT. Protein sequence: CASSLMIGSGTDTQYF.

In this sample, this clone turned up once. At one end the junction does not follow the germline gene, possibly because of a read error. The rearrangement links TRBV19 to TRBJ1-2; D call uncertain. Looked up from germline, CDR1 is LNHDA and CDR2 is SQIVND (reference sequence). The length of the CDR3 is 15 residues. This CDR3 is CASSLTGGGDYVYTF. In DNA, the CDR3 is TGTGCCAGTTCCCTTACGGGTGGTGGAGACTATGTCTACACCTTC.

The chain has TRBV10-3 and TRBJ2-1; the match to TRBD2 covers 10 bases. This CDR3 comprises 14 residues. The trim removed 4 bases at V and 8 bases at J, leaving 5 bases unmatched. In germline, CDR1 is ENHRY, CDR2 SYGVKD. CDR3 residues: CAISAASGSYEQFF. The CDR3 DNA sequence: TGTGCCATCAGTGCGGCTAGCGGGAGCTATGAGCAGTTCTTC.

V and J are TRBV6-5 and TRBJ2-2, with D perhaps matching TRBD1 (6 bases). CDR1 is MNHEY, CDR2 SVGAGI, per germline. The CDR3 extends over 13 amino acids. Between the trimmed V and J ends, which lost 8 bases and 1 base, there was a span of 8 bases. The CDR3 loop is CASVQGNTGELFF. CDR3 bases: TGTGCCAGCGTACAGGGGAACACCGGGGAGCTGTTTTTT.

The chain links TRBV4-3 to TRBJ2-3, with TRBD2 as a possible D gene (6 bases). Germline CDR1 LGHNA, CDR2 YSLEER. V dropped 1 base and J dropped 2 bases, with 13 bases sitting between them. The CDR3 has 16 residues. The CDR3 nucleotides read TGCGCCAGCAGCCAAGTAGGGCCTAGCGACACAGATACGCAGTATTTT. It specifies CASSQVGPSDTDTQYF.